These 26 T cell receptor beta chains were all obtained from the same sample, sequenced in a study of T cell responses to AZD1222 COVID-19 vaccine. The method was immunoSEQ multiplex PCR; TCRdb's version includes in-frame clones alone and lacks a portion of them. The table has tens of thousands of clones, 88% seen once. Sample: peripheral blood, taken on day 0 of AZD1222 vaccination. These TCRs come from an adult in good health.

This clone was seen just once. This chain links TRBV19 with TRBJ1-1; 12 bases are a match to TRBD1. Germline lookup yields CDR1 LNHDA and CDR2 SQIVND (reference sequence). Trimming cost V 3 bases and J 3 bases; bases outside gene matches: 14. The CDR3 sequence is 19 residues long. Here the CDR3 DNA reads TGTGCCAGTAGTATCCTAGGGGGGACAGGGGGCGCGTCGTACACTGAAGCTTTCTTT. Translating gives CASSILGGTGGASYTEAFF.

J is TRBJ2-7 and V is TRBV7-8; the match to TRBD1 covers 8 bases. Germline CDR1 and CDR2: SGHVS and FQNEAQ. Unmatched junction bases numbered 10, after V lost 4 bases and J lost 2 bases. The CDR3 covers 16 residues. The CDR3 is CASSWGTGPTTYEQYF. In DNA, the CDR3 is TGTGCCAGCAGCTGGGGGACAGGCCCAACTACCTACGAGCAGTACTTC.

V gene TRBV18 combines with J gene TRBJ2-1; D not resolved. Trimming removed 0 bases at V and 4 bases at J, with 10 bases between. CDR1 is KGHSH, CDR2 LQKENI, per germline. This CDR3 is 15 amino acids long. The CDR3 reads CASSPPSLSYNEQFF. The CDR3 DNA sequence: TGTGCCAGCTCACCACCGTCCCTCTCGTACAATGAGCAGTTCTTC.

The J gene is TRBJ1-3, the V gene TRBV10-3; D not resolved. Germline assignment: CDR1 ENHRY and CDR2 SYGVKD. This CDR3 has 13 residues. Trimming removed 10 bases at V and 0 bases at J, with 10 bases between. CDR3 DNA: TGTGCCAGCTTCTGGGACTCTGGAAACACCATATATTTT. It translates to CASFWDSGNTIYF.

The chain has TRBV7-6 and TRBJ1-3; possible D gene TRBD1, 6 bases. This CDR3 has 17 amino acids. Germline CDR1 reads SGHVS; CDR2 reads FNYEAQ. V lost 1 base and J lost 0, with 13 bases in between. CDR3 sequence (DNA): TGTGCCAGCAGCTTAGAGGGACATCCGAGCTCTGGAAACACCATATATTTT. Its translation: CASSLEGHPSSGNTIYF.

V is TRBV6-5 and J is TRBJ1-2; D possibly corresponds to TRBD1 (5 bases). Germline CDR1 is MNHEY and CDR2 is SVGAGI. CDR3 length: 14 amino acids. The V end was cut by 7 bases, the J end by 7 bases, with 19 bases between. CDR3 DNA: TGTGCCAGCACCGAGGGACTCCAGGGAGGTGGCTACACCTTC. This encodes CASTEGLQGGGYTF.

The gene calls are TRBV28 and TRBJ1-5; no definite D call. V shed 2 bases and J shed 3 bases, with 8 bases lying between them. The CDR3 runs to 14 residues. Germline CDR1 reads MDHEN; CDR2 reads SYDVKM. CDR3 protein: CASSLHSPNQPQHF. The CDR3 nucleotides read TGTGCCAGCAGTTTACACAGCCCCAATCAGCCCCAGCATTTT.

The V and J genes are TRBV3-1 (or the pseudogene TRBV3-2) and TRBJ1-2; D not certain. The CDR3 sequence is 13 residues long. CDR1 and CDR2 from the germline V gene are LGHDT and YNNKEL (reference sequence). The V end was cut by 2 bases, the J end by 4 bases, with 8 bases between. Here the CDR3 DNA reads TGTGCCAGCAGCCAAACCCGGGGCTATGGCTACACCTTC. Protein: CASSQTRGYGYTF.

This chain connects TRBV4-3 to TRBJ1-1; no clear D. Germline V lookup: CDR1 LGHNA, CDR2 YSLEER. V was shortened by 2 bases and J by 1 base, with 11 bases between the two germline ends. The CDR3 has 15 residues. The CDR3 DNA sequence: TGCGCCAGCAGCCAATTCGGGCGGAGGAACACTGAAGCTTTCTTT. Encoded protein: CASSQFGRRNTEAFF.

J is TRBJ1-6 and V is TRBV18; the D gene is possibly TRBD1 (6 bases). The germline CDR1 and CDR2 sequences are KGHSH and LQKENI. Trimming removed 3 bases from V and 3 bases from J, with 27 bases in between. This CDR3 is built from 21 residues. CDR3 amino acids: CASSPRRGAAEGPRYNSPLHF. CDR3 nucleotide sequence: TGTGCCAGCTCACCTCGGAGGGGGGCGGCTGAGGGTCCCCGCTATAATTCACCCCTCCACTTT.

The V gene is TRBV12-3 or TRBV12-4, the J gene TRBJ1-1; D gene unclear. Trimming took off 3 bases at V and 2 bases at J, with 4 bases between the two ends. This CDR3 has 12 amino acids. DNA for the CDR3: TGTGCCAGCAGTTTGGTCAACACTGAAGCTTTCTTT. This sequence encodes CASSLVNTEAFF.

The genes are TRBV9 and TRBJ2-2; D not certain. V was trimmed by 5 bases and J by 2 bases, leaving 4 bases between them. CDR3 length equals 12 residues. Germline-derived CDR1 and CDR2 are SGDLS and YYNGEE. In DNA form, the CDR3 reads TGTGCCAGCAGGACAAACACCGGGGAGCTGTTTTTT. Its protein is CASRTNTGELFF.

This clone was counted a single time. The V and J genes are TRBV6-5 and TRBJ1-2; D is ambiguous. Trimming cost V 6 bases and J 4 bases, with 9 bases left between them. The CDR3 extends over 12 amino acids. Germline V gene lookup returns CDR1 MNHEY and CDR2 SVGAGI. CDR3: CASSQWPYGYTF. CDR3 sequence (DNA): TGTGCCAGCAGCCAGTGGCCCTATGGCTACACCTTC.

The CDR3: CASSDGGTAGDEQFF. CDR3 DNA sequence: TGTGCCAGCAGTGACGGGGGTACAGCGGGCGATGAGCAGTTCTTC. The chain has TRBV6-1 and TRBJ2-1; possibly TRBD2 for D (6 bases). There are 15 residues in the CDR3. Trimming removed 3 bases at V and 8 bases at J, with 17 bases between. Germline V gene lookup returns CDR1 MNHNS and CDR2 SASEGT.

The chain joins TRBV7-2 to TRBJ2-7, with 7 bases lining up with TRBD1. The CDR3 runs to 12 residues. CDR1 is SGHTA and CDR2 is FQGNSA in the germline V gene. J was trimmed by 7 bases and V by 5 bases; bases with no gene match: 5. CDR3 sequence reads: CASSPSRGEQYF. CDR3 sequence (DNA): TGTGCCAGCAGCCCAAGCAGGGGGGAGCAGTACTTC.

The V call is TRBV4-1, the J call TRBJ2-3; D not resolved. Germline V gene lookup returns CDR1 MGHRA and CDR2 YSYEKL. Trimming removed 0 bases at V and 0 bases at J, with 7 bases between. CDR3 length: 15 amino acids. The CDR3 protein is CASSQERQSTDTQYF. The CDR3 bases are TGCGCCAGCAGCCAAGAAAGGCAAAGCACAGATACGCAGTATTTT.

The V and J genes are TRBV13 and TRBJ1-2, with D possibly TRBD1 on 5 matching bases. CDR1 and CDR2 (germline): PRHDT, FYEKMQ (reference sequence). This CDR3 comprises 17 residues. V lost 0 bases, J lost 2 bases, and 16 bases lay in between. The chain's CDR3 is CASSLGHGRGRNYGYTF. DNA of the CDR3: TGTGCCAGCAGCTTAGGCCACGGCCGGGGGAGGAACTATGGCTACACCTTC.

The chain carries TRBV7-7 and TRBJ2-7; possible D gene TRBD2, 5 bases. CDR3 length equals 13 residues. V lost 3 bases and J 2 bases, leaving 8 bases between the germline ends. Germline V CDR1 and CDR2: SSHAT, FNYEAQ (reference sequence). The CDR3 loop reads CASSLDGTYEQYF. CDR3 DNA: TGTGCCAGCAGCTTGGACGGGACCTACGAGCAGTACTTC.

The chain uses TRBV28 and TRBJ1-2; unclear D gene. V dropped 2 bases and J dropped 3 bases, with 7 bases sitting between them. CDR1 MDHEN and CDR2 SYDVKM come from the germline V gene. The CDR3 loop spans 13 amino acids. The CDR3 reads CASSLEAYYGYTF. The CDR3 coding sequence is TGTGCCAGCAGTTTAGAGGCTTACTATGGCTACACCTTC.

CDR3: CASSLGVAKNIQYF. DNA of the CDR3: TGTGCCAGCAGTTTGGGTGTAGCCAAAAACATTCAGTACTTC. The J gene is TRBJ2-4, the V gene TRBV28; the D is unclear. In germline, CDR1 is MDHEN, CDR2 SYDVKM. The CDR3 is made up of 14 amino acids. Between the trimmed V and J ends, which lost 3 bases and 0 bases, there was a span of 6 bases.

Written as DNA, the CDR3 is TGTGCCAGCAGGCGGGACCCCGGGGCTGAAGCTTTCTTT. Amino acids: CASRRDPGAEAFF. The chain uses TRBV6-5 and TRBJ1-1, with D possibly TRBD1 on 5 matching bases. Per the germline V gene, CDR1 is MNHEY and CDR2 is SVGAGI. V dropped 6 bases and J dropped 6 bases, with 14 bases sitting between them. The CDR3 loop spans 13 amino acids.

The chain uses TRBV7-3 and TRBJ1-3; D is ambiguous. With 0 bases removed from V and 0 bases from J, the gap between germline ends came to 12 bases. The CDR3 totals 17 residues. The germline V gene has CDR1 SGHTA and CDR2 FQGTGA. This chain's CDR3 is CASSLTGMASSGNTIYF. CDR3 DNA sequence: TGTGCCAGCAGCTTAACCGGGATGGCCAGCTCTGGAAACACCATATATTTT.

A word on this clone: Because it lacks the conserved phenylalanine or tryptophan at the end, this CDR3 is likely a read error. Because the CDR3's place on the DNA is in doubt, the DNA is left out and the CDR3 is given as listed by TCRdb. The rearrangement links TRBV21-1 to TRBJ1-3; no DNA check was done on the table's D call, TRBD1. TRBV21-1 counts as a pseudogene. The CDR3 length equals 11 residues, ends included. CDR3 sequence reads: CASSKRDRAGP.

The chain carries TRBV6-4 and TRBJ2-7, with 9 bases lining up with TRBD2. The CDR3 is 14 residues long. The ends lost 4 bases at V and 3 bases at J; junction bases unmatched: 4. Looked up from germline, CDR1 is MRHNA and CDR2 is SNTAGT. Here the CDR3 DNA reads TGTGCCAGCAGTGTGCCAGCGGGGGGCTACGAGCAGTACTTC. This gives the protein CASSVPAGGYEQYF.

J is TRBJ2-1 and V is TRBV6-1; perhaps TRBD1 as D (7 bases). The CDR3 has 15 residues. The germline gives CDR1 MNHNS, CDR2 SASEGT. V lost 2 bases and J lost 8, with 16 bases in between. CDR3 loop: CASSEYNGRGDEQFF. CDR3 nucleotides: TGTGCCAGCAGTGAATACAACGGCAGGGGGGATGAGCAGTTCTTC.

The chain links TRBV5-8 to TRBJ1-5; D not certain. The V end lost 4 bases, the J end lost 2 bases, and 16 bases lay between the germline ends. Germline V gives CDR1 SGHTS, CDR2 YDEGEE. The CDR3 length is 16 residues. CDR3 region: CASSPPAGSGNQPQHF. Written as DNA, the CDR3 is TGTGCCAGCAGCCCCCCAGCGGGCTCAGGCAATCAGCCCCAGCATTTT.